The 15 T cell receptor beta chains below all came from one sample that was sequenced in a study of blood T cell repertoires in COVID-19. Produced via immunoSEQ multiplex PCR; TCRdb's table is partial and in-frame only. The table lists over 350,000 clones, about 87% of them singletons. Sequences were obtained from PBMCs or T cells enriched from blood (not recorded which). The source is a woman aged 50 to 60 who had recovered from COVID-19.

The gene calls are TRBV4-2 and TRBJ1-1; D might be TRBD1 (5 bases). Germline V lookup: CDR1 LGHNA, CDR2 YNFKEQ. V lost 5 bases, J lost 1 base, and 11 bases lay in between. The CDR3 runs 14 residues. The CDR3 is CASSTVGGNTEAFF. CDR3 in DNA: TGTGCCAGCAGCACCGTCGGGGGGAACACTGAAGCTTTCTTT.

The V gene is TRBV5-1, the J gene TRBJ1-2; D not resolved. The CDR3 is 15 residues long. Trimming took 0 bases from V and 7 from J, leaving 16 bases between them. Germline assignment: CDR1 SGHRS and CDR2 YFSETQ. The CDR3 protein is CASSLDPTRMAGYTF. The CDR3 bases are TGCGCCAGCAGCTTGGACCCCACCCGAATGGCTGGCTACACCTTC.

The chain carries TRBV14 and TRBJ2-3; the D is unclear. This CDR3 contains 18 residues. Per the germline V gene, CDR1 is SGHDN and CDR2 is FVKESK. V lost 0 bases to trimming and J lost 0 bases, with 16 bases between them. The CDR3: CASSQESWATPSTDTQYF. The CDR3 region has the DNA TGTGCCAGCAGCCAAGAGAGTTGGGCAACCCCTAGCACAGATACGCAGTATTTT.

The chain couples TRBV29-1 to TRBJ1-1; a weak D match, TRBD1 (5 bases). Germline CDR1 SQVTM, CDR2 ANQGSEA. Trimming took 4 bases from V and 5 from J, leaving 17 bases between them. This CDR3 has 14 amino acids. CDR3 loop: CSVVNLGRGTEAFF. The CDR3 bases are TGCAGCGTTGTAAACTTGGGACGGGGGACTGAAGCTTTCTTT.

The chain has TRBV5-1 and TRBJ2-7, with TRBD1 matching 7 bases. This CDR3 is 15 amino acids long. Germline-derived CDR1 and CDR2 are SGHRS and YFSETQ. Unmatched junction bases numbered 10, after V lost 4 bases and J lost 3 bases. CDR3 nucleotide sequence: TGCGCCAGCAGCGCCAATCTACGGGACAGCTACGAGCAGTACTTC. As protein: CASSANLRDSYEQYF.

This rearrangement joins TRBV7-9 to TRBJ2-2; D is perhaps TRBD1 (5 bases). Germline V lookup: CDR1 SEHNR, CDR2 FQNEAQ (reference sequence). Trimming left V 3 bases short and J 2 bases short, with 13 bases between. CDR3 length: 16 amino acids. The CDR3 bases are TGTGCCAGCAGCTTCCCGCAGGGCCGAAACACCGGGGAGCTGTTTTTT. It yields the protein CASSFPQGRNTGELFF.

V gene TRBV27 combines with J gene TRBJ1-1, with no clear D. Trimming took 1 base from V and 2 from J, leaving 8 bases between them. Germline V lookup: CDR1 MNHEY, CDR2 SMNVEV (reference sequence). This CDR3 is 14 amino acids long. The CDR3 reads CASSLLGFNTEAFF. Written as DNA, the CDR3 is TGTGCCAGCAGTTTATTGGGCTTCAACACTGAAGCTTTCTTT.

J is TRBJ2-5 and V is TRBV19; perhaps TRBD2 as D (7 bases). Trimming cost V 4 bases and J 11 bases, with 11 bases left between them. Germline values: CDR1 LNHDA, CDR2 SQIVND (reference sequence). This CDR3 is built from 11 residues. CDR3 amino acids: CASSTRGAQYF. The CDR3 region has the DNA TGTGCCAGTAGTACCCGGGGGGCTCAGTACTTC.

The chain employs TRBV27 and TRBJ2-3; 8 bases line up with TRBD1. The CDR3 contains 15 residues. The germline V gene encodes CDR1 MNHEY and CDR2 SMNVEV (reference sequence). Trimming cost V 2 bases and J 6 bases; bases outside gene matches: 7. CDR3 bases: TGTGCCAGCAGTTTACTGGGACAGGAGGGGGATACGCAGTATTTT. The encoded protein is CASSLLGQEGDTQYF.

The V gene is TRBV6-2 or TRBV6-3, the J gene TRBJ2-2; 9 nucleotides line up with TRBD2. The CDR3 totals 16 residues. V gave up 6 bases and J gave up 12 bases; unmatched junction bases: 17. Germline lookup yields CDR1 MNHEY and CDR2 SVGEGT. The chain's CDR3 is CASSTLTAGGMVQLFF. The CDR3 DNA sequence: TGTGCCAGCAGCACGCTGACAGCGGGGGGTATGGTGCAGCTGTTTTTT.

The chain joins TRBV29-1 to TRBJ2-1; D is ambiguous. Trimming pared 1 base from V and 0 bases from J, leaving 16 bases between. CDR1 and CDR2 (germline): SQVTM, ANQGSEA. The CDR3 runs 17 residues. The CDR3: CSVEGSDSPSSYNEQFF. Here the CDR3 DNA reads TGCAGCGTTGAAGGGTCAGACTCCCCGAGCTCCTACAATGAGCAGTTCTTC.

The rearrangement uses TRBV9 and TRBJ2-1; 9 nucleotides match TRBD2. The CDR3 is made up of 18 amino acids. The V gene's germline CDR1 is SGDLS and CDR2 YYNGEE. V gave up 0 bases and J gave up 1 base; unmatched junction bases: 8. The CDR3 nucleotides are TGTGCCAGCAGCGTAGTCGGCAAGCGGGGGGCATCCTACAATGAGCAGTTCTTC. Amino acid sequence: CASSVVGKRGASYNEQFF.

The chain carries TRBV5-1 and TRBJ2-1; possibly TRBD2 for D (6 bases). Germline-derived CDR1 and CDR2 are SGHRS and YFSETQ. Trimming shortened V by 4 bases and J by 2 bases, and 16 bases separated the two germline ends. This CDR3 has 16 residues. The CDR3 sequence: CASSAPERAAYNEQFF. DNA for the CDR3: TGCGCCAGCAGCGCCCCTGAGCGGGCGGCCTACAATGAGCAGTTCTTC.

The chain recombines TRBV30 with TRBJ1-2; D might be TRBD1 (6 bases). The CDR3 totals 14 residues. The germline gives CDR1 GTSNPN, CDR2 SVGIG (reference sequence). Trimming took off 4 bases at V and 8 bases at J, with 20 bases between the two ends. The CDR3 region is CAWTSTRGARGYTF. In DNA form, the CDR3 reads TGTGCCTGGACCTCGACCCGGGGGGCGCGGGGCTACACCTTC. The whole variable domain, filled in from reference TRBV30 and TRBJ1-2, reads SQTIHQWPATLVQPVGSPLSLECTVEGTSNPNLYWYRQAAGRGLQLLFYSVGIGQISSEVPQNLSASRPQDRQFILSSKKLLLSDSGFYLCAWTSTRGARGYTFGSGTRLTVV.

The V gene is TRBV2, the J gene TRBJ2-3; possibly TRBD2 for D (6 bases). Trimming removed 6 bases from V and 0 bases from J, with 16 bases in between. Per the germline V gene, CDR1 is SNHLY and CDR2 is FYNNEI. The CDR3 covers 16 residues. The CDR3, as DNA: TGTGCCAGCAGCGTTAGCGGCGGAGATAGCACAGATACGCAGTATTTT. Its translation: CASSVSGGDSTDTQYF.